Included here is one T cell receptor beta chain sequence, with context. This sample is part of a study of cytomegalovirus exposure and HLA in healthy donors. Sequenced by immunoSEQ multiplex PCR; TCRdb stores in-frame clones only, minus some. The table has roughly 130,000 clones, around 92% seen once. CDR1 is ENHRY, CDR2 SYGVKD, per germline. The germline V and J ends were trimmed by 0 bases and 0 bases, with 18 bases remaining between them. The CDR3 contains 18 residues. Sequencing used PBMCs. The sequence was collected from a young man in good health and CMV-seronegative. The rearrangement uses TRBV10-3 and TRBJ2-7, with D hard to call. CDR3 DNA sequence: TGTGCCATCAGTGAGTCGGGCCATAGGCAGAGTGGCTCCTACGAGCAGTACTTC. Its protein product is CAISESGHRQSGSYEQYF.